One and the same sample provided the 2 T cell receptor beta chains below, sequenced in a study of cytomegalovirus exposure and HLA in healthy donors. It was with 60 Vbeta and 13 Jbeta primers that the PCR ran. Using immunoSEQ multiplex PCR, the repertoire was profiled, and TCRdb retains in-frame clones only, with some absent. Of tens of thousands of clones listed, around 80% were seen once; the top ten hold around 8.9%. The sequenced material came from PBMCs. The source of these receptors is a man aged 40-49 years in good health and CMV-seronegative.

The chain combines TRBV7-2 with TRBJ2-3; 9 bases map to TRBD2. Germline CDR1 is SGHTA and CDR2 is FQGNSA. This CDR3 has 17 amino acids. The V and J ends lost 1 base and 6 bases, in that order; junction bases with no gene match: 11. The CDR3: CASSLDVGGGARDTQYF. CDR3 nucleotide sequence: TGTGCCAGCAGCTTAGACGTAGGCGGGGGGGCGAGGGATACGCAGTATTTT. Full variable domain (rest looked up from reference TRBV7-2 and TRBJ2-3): GAGVSQSPSNKVTEKGKDVELRCDPISGHTALYWYRQSLGQGLEFLIYFQGNSAPDKSGLPSDRFSAERTGGSVSTLTIQRTQQEDSAVYLCASSLDVGGGARDTQYFGPGTRLTVL.

CDR3 in DNA: TGCGCCAGCAGCTTGAGGGGAGGCGGGGACAGGGAGTTCTTC. It translates to CASSLRGGGDREFF. The chain links TRBV5-1 to TRBJ2-1; 9 positions match TRBD1. CDR3 length equals 14 residues. J was trimmed by 14 bases and V by 1 base; bases with no gene match: 10. Germline loops: CDR1 SGHRS, CDR2 YFSETQ.